A selection of T cell receptor beta chains follows, all from one sample in a study of blood T cell repertoires in COVID-19. Method: immunoSEQ multiplex PCR; TCRdb's copy keeps in-frame clones and lacks some. The sample has about 240,000 clones, about 79% seen once. Sample: peripheral blood. Every receptor here comes from a woman of 80 years or more with acute or convalescent COVID-19. CDR3s include the opening cysteine and the closing phenylalanine or tryptophan. The D gene is left open where the match is weak. Clone size, where shown, is once, few, many, or a class for clones that have expanded.

cdr3_length	j_call	clone_size	v_call	d_call	cdr3_aa	cdr3_nt
14	TRBJ2-1	once	TRBV9	TRBD1	CASSPRQGSGEQFF	TGTGCCAGCAGCCCAAGACAGGGGTCAGGAGAGCAGTTCTTC
17	TRBJ2-5	-	TRBV6-2/TRBV6-3	-	CASSYSDDKSYQETQYF	TGTGCCAGCAGTTACTCCGACGACAAGTCGTACCAAGAGACCCAGTACTTC
14	TRBJ1-5	-	TRBV21-1	-	CASRGPRGNQPQHF	TGTGCCAGCAGGGGCCCCCGGGGTAATCAGCCCCAGCATTTT
14	TRBJ1-2	once	TRBV6-1	-	CASSEHWRDYGYTF	TGTGCCAGCAGTGAGCATTGGCGGGACTATGGCTACACCTTC
15	TRBJ2-3	-	TRBV7-3	-	CASSLNRYSPDTQYF	TGTGCCAGCAGCTTAAATCGGTACTCCCCGGATACGCAGTATTTT
14	TRBJ2-3	-	TRBV3-1/TRBV3-2	TRBD2	CASTRGTSGYTQYF	TGTGCCAGCACCCGGGGGACTAGCGGTTATACGCAGTATTTT
15	TRBJ1-3	-	TRBV9	TRBD1	CASSVAGQGMDTIYF	TGTGCCAGCAGCGTTGCCGGACAGGGGATGGACACCATATATTTT
10	TRBJ1-5	-	TRBV6-5	-	CASGTGDRHF	TGTGCCAGCGGAACAGGCGACCGACATTTT
17	TRBJ1-6	-	TRBV3-1/TRBV3-2	-	CASSQGQASWYNSPLHF	TGTGCCAGCAGCCAAGGGCAGGCAAGTTGGTACAATTCACCCCTCCACTTT
13	TRBJ1-2	few	TRBV27	TRBD1	CASRRTGNYGYTF	TGTGCCAGCAGACGGACAGGCAACTATGGCTACACCTTC
15	TRBJ1-5	-	TRBV3-1/TRBV3-2	-	CASSQDSYSNQPQHF	TGTGCCAGCAGCCAGGACAGTTATAGCAATCAGCCCCAGCATTTT
17	TRBJ1-5	-	TRBV19	-	CASSIPPDPRGNQPQHF	TGTGCCAGTAGTATCCCCCCGGACCCGAGGGGCAATCAGCCCCAGCATTTT
13	TRBJ2-7	few	TRBV20-1	TRBD1	CSASWDRSYEQYF	TGCAGTGCTAGTTGGGACAGGTCCTACGAGCAGTACTTC
15	TRBJ2-1	-	TRBV2	TRBD2	CASSPEIAGENEQFF	TGTGCCAGCAGCCCAGAAATAGCGGGGGAGAATGAGCAGTTCTTC
13	TRBJ2-5	-	TRBV11-1	TRBD1	CASSQTGRETQYF	TGTGCCAGCAGCCAGACAGGGCGAGAGACCCAGTACTTC
16	TRBJ1-1	-	TRBV3-1/TRBV3-2	TRBD1	CASSQATGAANTEAFF	TGTGCCAGCAGCCAAGCGACAGGGGCCGCGAACACTGAAGCTTTCTTT
14	TRBJ1-2	-	TRBV3-1/TRBV3-2	TRBD1	CASSYRGSAYGYTF	TGTGCCAGCAGCTACAGGGGGTCCGCCTATGGCTACACCTTC
12	TRBJ1-1	-	TRBV29-1	-	CSVEVLNTEAFF	TGCAGCGTTGAAGTTCTAAACACTGAAGCTTTCTTT
16	TRBJ2-5	-	TRBV9	-	CASSGRDGILGETQYF	TGTGCCAGCAGCGGGAGGGACGGGATTTTAGGGGAGACCCAGTACTTC
12	TRBJ1-2	-	TRBV30	-	CAWSPQVYGYTF	TGTGCCTGGAGCCCTCAGGTATATGGCTACACCTTC
14	TRBJ1-6	few	TRBV3-1/TRBV3-2	-	CASSQGANHSPLHF	TGTGCCAGCAGCCAAGGGGCCAATCATTCACCCCTCCACTTT
17	TRBJ2-7	few	TRBV7-9	-	CASSLVMGAGLVDEQYF	TGTGCCAGCAGCTTAGTCATGGGGGCAGGATTGGTCGACGAGCAGTACTTC
16	TRBJ1-4	-	TRBV5-1	-	CASSFVTGPSMSELFF	TGCGCCAGCAGCTTTGTAACAGGCCCCTCGATGTCTGAACTGTTTTTT
15	TRBJ1-3	-	TRBV6-4	-	CASSDPRVSGNTIYF	TGTGCCAGCAGTGACCCCCGGGTCTCGGGAAACACCATATATTTT
15	TRBJ1-4	-	TRBV15	TRBD1	CATSKRQGAAEKLFF	TGTGCCACCAGCAAAAGACAGGGGGCCGCGGAAAAACTGTTTTTT
14	TRBJ2-3	once	TRBV28	-	CASSLAGASDTQYF	TGTGCCAGCAGTTTAGCGGGGGCCTCAGATACGCAGTATTTT
13	TRBJ2-3	-	TRBV10-1	-	CASSKTSTDTQYF	TGCGCCAGCAGCAAGACTAGCACAGATACGCAGTATTTT
13	TRBJ2-5	-	TRBV27	-	CASSLLHTGTQYF	TGTGCCAGCAGTTTACTACACACGGGGACCCAGTACTTC
16	TRBJ2-1	once	TRBV6-4	TRBD2	CASSDSGTSGLDEQFF	TGTGCCAGCAGTGACTCCGGGACTAGCGGGTTGGATGAGCAGTTCTTC
13	TRBJ1-4	-	TRBV6-6	-	CASSYSALEKLFF	TGTGCCAGCAGTTACTCCGCCCTAGAAAAACTGTTTTTT
15	TRBJ1-6	-	TRBV28	-	CASSLSGAPLPTLHF	TGTGCCAGCAGTCTGTCTGGGGCGCCCCTGCCCACCCTCCACTTT
18	TRBJ1-4	-	TRBV2	TRBD1	CASRGTGTIQATNEKLFF	TGTGCCAGCAGGGGGACAGGGACGATTCAGGCAACTAATGAAAAACTGTTTTTT
14	TRBJ1-2	-	TRBV27	-	CASSPNSAHYGYTF	TGTGCCAGCAGTCCCAACTCCGCCCACTATGGCTACACCTTC
15	TRBJ2-7	-	TRBV7-2	-	CASSLGRGLTYEQYF	TGTGCCAGCAGCTTAGGTCGGGGTCTGACCTACGAGCAGTACTTC
15	TRBJ1-5	-	TRBV21-1	-	CASSNLDRGNQPQHF	TGTGCCAGCAGCAACTTGGACAGGGGCAATCAGCCCCAGCATTTT
11	TRBJ1-1	-	TRBV14	-	CASGQSTEAFF	TGTGCCAGCGGACAGTCGACTGAAGCTTTCTTT
12	TRBJ2-3	-	TRBV29-1	-	CSGTYSTDTQYF	TGCAGCGGGACTTACAGCACAGATACGCAGTATTTT
13	TRBJ2-7	-	TRBV11-2	TRBD1	CASSSDRVGEQYF	TGTGCCAGCAGCTCAGACAGGGTAGGCGAGCAGTACTTC
16	TRBJ2-1	-	TRBV27	TRBD1	CASRTRDRGQGNEQFF	TGTGCCAGCAGGACAAGGGACAGGGGGCAGGGGAATGAGCAGTTCTTC
15	TRBJ1-3	-	TRBV5-4	-	CASSPQGFSGNTIYF	TGTGCCAGCAGCCCGCAGGGTTTCTCTGGGAACACCATATATTTT
15	TRBJ2-4	-	TRBV5-8	-	CASSLGQIAKNIQYF	TGTGCCAGCAGCTTGGGTCAGATAGCCAAAAACATTCAGTACTTC
16	TRBJ2-7	-	TRBV11-3	TRBD1	CASSLDAGTGFGEQYF	TGTGCCAGCAGCTTAGATGCTGGGACAGGGTTCGGCGAGCAGTACTTC
14	TRBJ1-1	-	TRBV6-1	-	CASSDSDRRTEAFF	TGTGCCAGCAGTGATTCGGACCGGAGGACTGAAGCTTTCTTT
14	TRBJ2-5	-	TRBV5-4	-	CASSPQGRQETQYF	TGTGCCAGCAGCCCACAGGGTCGGCAAGAGACCCAGTACTTC